The next 30 T cell receptor beta chains were all read from a single sample in a study of T cells in localized non-small cell lung cancer (dated by TCRdb to 2018 to 2020). Library preparation was by the immunoSEQ multiplex PCR assay. TCRdb mirrors the immuneACCESS table, restricted to in-frame sequences. Some clones are absent from its copies; in checked studies, under half trace to an unresolved V gene, and the reason for the others is unknown. The sample table shows approximately 52,000 clones, and 70% to 90% are seen once. Jointly, the top ten make up about 18% of the sample. The starting material was peripheral blood, obtained before any cancer treatment. These receptor sequences come from a male donor older than 55 with stage III squamous cell lung carcinoma.

J is TRBJ2-3 and V is TRBV7-9; D is undetermined. Trimming left V 5 bases short and J 2 bases short, with 14 bases between. CDR3 length: 15 amino acids. Germline CDR1 and CDR2: SEHNR and FQNEAQ (reference sequence). DNA for the CDR3: TGTGCCAGCAGCCCGCGTCTTCGGACCACAGATACGCAGTATTTT. This encodes CASSPRLRTTDTQYF. Using reference TRBV7-9 and TRBJ2-3 for the parts outside the CDR3, the full variable domain is DTGVSQNPRHKITKRGQNVTFRCDPISEHNRLYWYRQTLGQGPEFLTYFQNEAQLEKSRLLSDRFSAERPKGSFSTLEIQRTEQGDSAMYLCASSPRLRTTDTQYFGPGTRLTVL.

Details on this clone: Other DNA sequences in this specimen translate into the identical CDR3. The chain recombines TRBV5-1 with TRBJ2-1; 8 positions match TRBD2. The junction had 0 bases not matched to a gene; V was cut back by 2 bases and J by 2 bases. This CDR3 is built from 14 residues. Germline V gene data show CDR1 as SGHRS and CDR2 as YFSETQ. CDR3 nucleotides: TGCGCCAGCAGCTTTAGCGGGGCCTACAATGAGCAGTTCTTC. Amino acid sequence: CASSFSGAYNEQFF.

The rearrangement links TRBV2 to TRBJ1-6; tentatively, D is TRBD1 (6 bases). Germline lookup yields CDR1 SNHLY and CDR2 FYNNEI. The CDR3 covers 13 residues. V lost 7 bases, J lost 10 bases, and 14 bases lay in between. The CDR3 DNA follows: TGTGCCAGCAACCGGGGGGGGGCCTCACCCCTCCACTTT. Amino acids: CASNRGGASPLHF.

This sequence joins TRBV7-9 and TRBJ2-1, with 8 positions matching TRBD2. The CDR3 runs 18 residues. Germline trimming cut 6 bases from V and 2 bases from J; bases unmatched to any gene: 15. Germline-derived CDR1 and CDR2 are SEHNR and FQNEAQ (reference sequence). The CDR3 reads CASRRGGGTPPTYNEQFF. The CDR3 coding sequence is TGTGCCAGCAGACGTGGCGGGGGGACACCTCCGACCTACAATGAGCAGTTCTTC.

The CDR3 region is CASSLNQNTGELFF. The CDR3 coding sequence is TGTGCCAGCAGCTTAAACCAAAACACCGGGGAGCTGTTTTTT. The chain is built from TRBV7-9 and TRBJ2-2; D gene unclear. CDR3 size: 14 residues. Germline CDR1 SEHNR, CDR2 FQNEAQ (reference sequence). Trimming stripped 2 bases from V and 2 bases from J, with 6 bases between. Complete variable domain (other parts from reference TRBV7-9 and TRBJ2-2): DTGVSQNPRHKITKRGQNVTFRCDPISEHNRLYWYRQTLGQGPEFLTYFQNEAQLEKSRLLSDRFSAERPKGSFSTLEIQRTEQGDSAMYLCASSLNQNTGELFFGEGSRLTVL.

The chain employs TRBV7-2 and TRBJ2-3; 8 positions match TRBD2. CDR3 length equals 15 residues. V was clipped by 3 bases and J by 4 bases; unmatched bases: 6. The germline gives CDR1 SGHTA, CDR2 FQGNSA. The CDR3 nucleotides are TGTGCCAGCAGCTTTGTTTCAGCGGGAGCAGATACGCAGTATTTT. Encoded protein: CASSFVSAGADTQYF.

About this clone itself: A much larger clone differs from this one at a single base, so this may be a read error. This rearrangement joins TRBV19 to TRBJ2-5, with TRBD1 identical over 7 bases. J lost 1 base, V lost 5 bases, and 4 bases had no gene match. Germline lookup yields CDR1 LNHDA and CDR2 SQIVND (reference sequence). This CDR3 is 14 amino acids long. The CDR3 here is CASSADRIQETQYF. CDR3 nucleotide sequence: TGTGCCAGTAGTGCGGACAGGATCCAAGAGACCCAGTACTTC.

The V gene is TRBV7-8, the J gene TRBJ2-1; 7 nucleotides agree with TRBD2. V lost 2 bases and J lost 7; bases outside the gene matches: 8. This CDR3 spans 15 amino acids. Germline V gives CDR1 SGHVS, CDR2 FQNEAQ. The CDR3 DNA reads as TGTGCCAGCAGCTTATTCAGCGGGGTCGGAAATGAGCAGTTCTTC. This gives the protein CASSLFSGVGNEQFF.

The rearrangement uses TRBV20-1 and TRBJ1-1; the D is unclear. Germline V gives CDR1 DFQATT, CDR2 SNEGSKA (reference sequence). The V end lost 3 bases, the J end lost 5 bases, and 7 bases lay between the germline ends. The CDR3 length is 11 residues. The CDR3 protein is CSARIVTEAFF. CDR3 bases: TGCAGTGCTAGGATCGTTACTGAAGCTTTCTTT.

V usage is TRBV18 and J usage is TRBJ1-4; D perhaps matches TRBD1 (5 bases). Germline CDR1 reads KGHSH; CDR2 reads LQKENI. The CDR3 length is 13 residues. V lost 6 bases, J lost 7 bases, and 12 bases lay in between. The CDR3 DNA reads as TGTGCCAGCTCGGGAAAGGGGAGTGAAAAACTGTTTTTT. Amino acid sequence: CASSGKGSEKLFF.

The J gene is TRBJ1-2, the V gene TRBV19; D remains unclear. Per germline, CDR1 LNHDA and CDR2 SQIVND (reference sequence). The germline V and J ends were trimmed by 10 bases and 1 base, with 10 bases remaining between them. The CDR3 is 12 residues long. CDR3 nucleotide sequence: TGTGCCACCACGGGATTTAACTATGGCTACACCTTC. This translates into CATTGFNYGYTF.

V gene TRBV6-5 combines with J gene TRBJ2-5, with 14 bases fitting TRBD2. The CDR3 spans 15 residues. With 6 bases clipped from V and 11 bases from J, the junction kept 11 bases outside the gene matches. Germline CDR1 and CDR2: MNHEY and SVGAGI. The DNA for the CDR3 is TGTGCCAGCAGCATTCGGACTAGCGGGAGGCGAGAGCAGTACTTC. This codes for CASSIRTSGRREQYF.

The V call is TRBV9, the J call TRBJ1-2, with 11 bases lining up with TRBD1. CDR1 is SGDLS and CDR2 is YYNGEE in the germline V gene. CDR3 size: 15 residues. The V segment lost 3 bases and the J segment 0 bases; nucleotides outside the gene matches: 1. The CDR3 DNA reads TGTGCCAGCAGCGGGACAGGGGGCACTAACTATGGCTACACCTTC. It is translated as CASSGTGGTNYGYTF.

V usage is TRBV19 and J usage is TRBJ2-7; weak D call: TRBD2 (5 bases). CDR1 and CDR2 (germline): LNHDA, SQIVND (reference sequence). V lost 5 bases, J lost 0 bases, and 8 bases lay in between. This CDR3 is 13 amino acids long. This CDR3 reads CASSGGYSYEQYF. Written as DNA, the CDR3 is TGTGCCAGTAGTGGCGGGTACTCCTACGAGCAGTACTTC.

The chain carries TRBV7-9 and TRBJ1-3, with TRBD1 as a possible D gene (6 bases). The V gene lost 2 bases and the J gene lost 2 bases, with 13 bases spanning the gap. The CDR3 has 16 amino acids. Germline values: CDR1 SEHNR, CDR2 FQNEAQ (reference sequence). CDR3 sequence: CASSLPRQETGNTIYF. The CDR3 DNA sequence: TGTGCCAGCAGCTTACCCCGACAGGAAACTGGAAACACCATATATTTT. The full variable domain, in which reference TRBV7-9 and TRBJ1-3 provide the parts outside the CDR3, is DTGVSQNPRHKITKRGQNVTFRCDPISEHNRLYWYRQTLGQGPEFLTYFQNEAQLEKSRLLSDRFSAERPKGSFSTLEIQRTEQGDSAMYLCASSLPRQETGNTIYFGEGSWLTVV.

J is TRBJ2-1 and V is TRBV5-1; 7 bases are shared with TRBD1. CDR1 SGHRS and CDR2 YFSETQ come from the germline V gene. The length of the CDR3 is 13 residues. The V segment lost 3 bases and the J segment 12 bases; nucleotides outside the gene matches: 9. This CDR3 is CASSWGDRAVQFF. Written as DNA, the CDR3 is TGCGCCAGCAGCTGGGGAGACAGGGCCGTGCAGTTCTTC.

In its sample, this clone was seen once. CDR3 residues: CASSSRGAGGTDTQYF. Here the CDR3 DNA reads TGTGCCAGTAGTAGTAGGGGAGCGGGAGGGACAGATACGCAGTATTTT. The rearrangement links TRBV19 to TRBJ2-3; 10 bases agree with TRBD2. Germline assignment: CDR1 LNHDA and CDR2 SQIVND (reference sequence). Trimming at V came to 4 bases and at J to 3 bases, leaving 7 bases not matched to a gene. There are 16 residues in the CDR3. Together with reference TRBV19 and TRBJ2-3, the CDR3 gives the full variable domain: DGGITQSPKYLFRKEGQNVTLSCEQNLNHDAMYWYRQDPGQGLRLIYYSQIVNDFQKGDIAEGYSVSREKKESFPLTVTSAQKNPTAFYLCASSSRGAGGTDTQYFGPGTRLTVL.

A single count supports this clone. The rearrangement links TRBV10-3 to TRBJ2-5; maybe TRBD1 (6 bases). The CDR3 runs 15 residues. The V and J ends lost 4 bases and 1 base respectively, with 13 bases between them. Germline lookup yields CDR1 ENHRY and CDR2 SYGVKD. The CDR3 coding sequence is TGTGCCATCAGTGGATCGACAGGAACCCAAGAGACCCAGTACTTC. Translation: CAISGSTGTQETQYF.

CDR3 loop: CASSGGTSGRATDTQYF. DNA of the CDR3: TGTGCCAGCAGTGGGGGGACTAGCGGGAGGGCCACAGATACGCAGTATTTT. The chain employs TRBV6-1 and TRBJ2-3; 16 bases are shared with TRBD2. Trimming took 4 bases from V and 2 from J; bases not matched to a gene: 3. The CDR3 runs to 17 residues. The germline V gene has CDR1 MNHNS and CDR2 SASEGT.

The CDR3 region has the DNA TGTGCCAGCAGCCAGGTGGACAGAGCCTATGGCTACACCTTC. It codes for CASSQVDRAYGYTF. The chain carries TRBV16 and TRBJ1-2; TRBD1 is a possible D gene (6 bases). The V gene's germline CDR1 is KGHSY and CDR2 FQNENV. The CDR3 covers 14 residues. With 3 bases removed from V and 4 bases from J, the gap between germline ends came to 12 bases. Drawing the rest from reference TRBV16 and TRBJ1-2, the complete variable domain is GEEVAQTPKHLVRGEGQKAKLYCAPIKGHSYVFWYQQVLKNEFKFLISFQNENVFDETGMPKERFSAKCLPNSPCSLEIQATKLEDSAVYFCASSQVDRAYGYTFGSGTRLTVV.

The gene calls are TRBV11-3 and TRBJ2-1; the D is unclear. Germline values: CDR1 SGHNT, CDR2 YENEEA. CDR3 size: 13 residues. V was cut by 0 bases and J by 6 bases, with 6 bases left in between. The CDR3 sequence: CASSLERLNEQFF. The CDR3 coding sequence is TGTGCCAGCAGCTTAGAGAGGCTCAATGAGCAGTTCTTC.

J is TRBJ2-1 and V is TRBV10-3; 10 nucleotides agree with TRBD2. Germline V gives CDR1 ENHRY, CDR2 SYGVKD. The CDR3 totals 15 residues. With 6 bases clipped from V and 7 bases from J, the junction kept 9 bases outside the gene matches. CDR3 coding DNA: TGTGCCATCAGGGGCCCCAGCGGGGGGGCGAATGAGCAGTTCTTC. Translation gives CAIRGPSGGANEQFF.

This rearrangement joins TRBV10-3 to TRBJ2-7; D is possibly TRBD2 (5 bases). V lost 6 bases, J lost 1 base, and 19 bases lay in between. Germline V CDR1 and CDR2: ENHRY, SYGVKD. The CDR3 is made up of 16 amino acids. Here the CDR3 reads CAIRTSRGDLSYEQYF. As DNA, the CDR3 is TGTGCCATCAGAACATCTCGGGGTGACCTTTCCTACGAGCAGTACTTC.

The J gene is TRBJ1-6, the V gene TRBV5-6, with D possibly being TRBD1 (6 bases). Trimming took 7 bases from V and 6 from J, leaving 14 bases between them. The CDR3 loop spans 14 amino acids. Germline V gene data show CDR1 as SGHDT and CDR2 as YYEEEE. The CDR3 protein is CASSPGTSNSPLHF. The CDR3 DNA reads as TGTGCCAGCTCCCCCGGGACAAGTAATTCACCCCTCCACTTT. The entire variable domain, with the rest obtained from reference TRBV5-6 and TRBJ1-6, is as follows: DAGVTQSPTHLIKTRGQQVTLRCSPKSGHDTVSWYQQALGQGPQFIFQYYEEEERQRGNFPDRFSGHQFPNYSSELNVNALLLGDSALYLCASSPGTSNSPLHFGNGTRLTVT.

The chain links TRBV6-5 to TRBJ2-7; D may be TRBD1 (6 bases). The CDR3 length is 14 residues. The germline CDR1 and CDR2 sequences are MNHEY and SVGAGI. The V end lost 6 bases, the J end lost 3 bases, and 15 bases lay between the germline ends. The CDR3 reads CASSKGGRGYEQYF. The DNA of the CDR3 is TGTGCCAGCAGCAAAGGAGGCAGGGGCTACGAGCAGTACTTC.

The V call is TRBV5-6, the J call TRBJ1-2, with D unclear. The CDR3 is 14 amino acids. Germline lookup yields CDR1 SGHDT and CDR2 YYEEEE. The V end lost 0 bases, the J end lost 8 bases, and 14 bases lay between the germline ends. CDR3 sequence (DNA): TGTGCCAGCAGCTTGGTCGGGCAGCCGGGGGGCTACACCTTC. This encodes CASSLVGQPGGYTF.

This clone was detected only once. The rearrangement joins TRBV5-4 to TRBJ1-1, with 7 nucleotides matching TRBD1. Germline CDR1 is SGHNT and CDR2 is YYREEE (reference sequence). Germline trimming cut 4 bases from V and 2 bases from J; bases unmatched to any gene: 5. There are 14 residues in the CDR3. CDR3 sequence (DNA): TGTGCCAGCAGCAGAGGGGGCAGAAACACTGAAGCTTTCTTT. Residues: CASSRGGRNTEAFF.

Written as DNA, the CDR3 is TGTGCCACGGCGGGACAGGTCTCCTACGAGCAGTACTTC. Translated, it gives CATAGQVSYEQYF. The chain joins TRBV15 to TRBJ2-7, with TRBD1 identical over 8 bases. V lost 9 bases to trimming and J lost 0 bases; unmatched junction nucleotides: 4. The CDR3 sequence is 13 residues long. Germline V gives CDR1 LNHNV, CDR2 YYDKDF (reference sequence). The entire variable domain, with the rest obtained from reference TRBV15 and TRBJ2-7, is as follows: DAMVIQNPRYQVTQFGKPVTLSCSQTLNHNVMYWYQQKSSQAPKLLFHYYDKDFNNEADTPDNFQSRRPNTSFCFLDIRSPGLGDTAMYLCATAGQVSYEQYFGPGTRLTVT.

The chain carries TRBV7-9 and TRBJ2-5, with a tentative D call TRBD2 (6 bases). V dropped 5 bases and J dropped 6 bases, with 10 bases sitting between them. The germline gives CDR1 SEHNR, CDR2 FQNEAQ (reference sequence). This CDR3 is 12 amino acids long. DNA of the CDR3: TGTGCCAGCAGCATAGGCGGGAAGACCCAGTACTTC. Translating it yields CASSIGGKTQYF.

The genes are TRBV19 and TRBJ2-5; D unresolved. Germline values: CDR1 LNHDA, CDR2 SQIVND (reference sequence). V was cut by 4 bases and J by 2 bases, with 11 bases left in between. CDR3 length: 14 residues. The CDR3 spells CASSTPGRQETQYF. The DNA for the CDR3 is TGTGCCAGTAGTACCCCCGGCAGGCAAGAGACCCAGTACTTC.